These 22 T cell receptor beta chains were sequenced from one sample in a study of PD-1 blockade in classical Hodgkin lymphoma. The assay was immunoSEQ multiplex PCR, and TCRdb's table has in-frame clones only and misses some. This sample yields about 21,000 clones, of which about two thirds are seen a single time; 5% to 6.5% belongs to the top ten. Each patient experienced a relapse that followed autologous stem cell transplantation, and brentuximab vedotin exposure varied. The sequenced sample was peripheral blood mononuclear cells (PBMCs), obtained at baseline. Every receptor here comes from a human donor with classical Hodgkin lymphoma.

This clone was recorded only once. The chain employs TRBV6-1 and TRBJ2-7; tentatively, D is TRBD1 (6 bases). From germline, CDR1 is MNHNS and CDR2 SASEGT. The CDR3 covers 15 residues. The ends were cut back, 6 bases at V and 3 bases at J, with 18 bases in the middle. CDR3 region: CASSVLTGYDYEQYF. CDR3 bases: TGTGCCAGCAGCGTCCTGACAGGATATGACTACGAGCAGTACTTC.

The chain has TRBV7-7 and TRBJ2-3, with D unresolved. Germline CDR1 SSHAT, CDR2 FNYEAQ (reference sequence). Trimming removed 0 bases from V and 0 bases from J, with 4 bases in between. The CDR3 totals 14 residues. Written as DNA, the CDR3 is TGTGCCAGCAGCTTAGCGGGCAGCACAGATACGCAGTATTTT. Protein sequence: CASSLAGSTDTQYF.

This chain uses TRBV5-7 with TRBJ1-2; 7 bases align to TRBD1. TRBV5-7 is filed as an ORF, its function uncertain. The CDR3 consists of 15 residues. V lost 2 bases and J lost 2; bases outside the gene matches: 6. The CDR3 DNA reads as TGTGCCAGCAGCTTAGGGCAGGGGGAAAACTATGGCTACACCTTC. Its protein is CASSLGQGENYGYTF.

The rearrangement joins TRBV27 to TRBJ2-7; 9 nucleotides match TRBD2. The CDR3 length is 14 residues. Germline CDR1 is MNHEY and CDR2 is SMNVEV (reference sequence). The ends lost 5 bases at V and 4 bases at J; junction bases unmatched: 6. CDR3 in DNA: TGTGCCAGCAGTAGGCTAGCGGGGACTTACGAGCAGTACTTC. Amino acids: CASSRLAGTYEQYF.

The chain joins TRBV27 to TRBJ1-1; 8 bases agree with TRBD1. Trimming cost V 2 bases and J 10 bases; bases outside gene matches: 6. There are 13 residues in the CDR3. CDR1 and CDR2 from the germline V gene are MNHEY and SMNVEV (reference sequence). CDR3 DNA sequence: TGTGCCAGCAGTTTAGACAGGGGAAAAGCAGCTTTCTTT. It specifies CASSLDRGKAAFF.

The rearrangement uses TRBV18 and TRBJ2-2, with unresolved D. Between the trimmed V and J ends, which lost 3 bases and 1 base, there was a span of 6 bases. The V gene's germline CDR1 is KGHSH and CDR2 LQKENI. CDR3 size: 14 residues. DNA of the CDR3: TGTGCCAGCTCACCTTCGCTGAACACCGGGGAGCTGTTTTTT. It yields the protein CASSPSLNTGELFF.

V and J are TRBV28 and TRBJ1-1; D remains ambiguous. Trimming removed 3 bases at V and 5 bases at J, with 13 bases between. This CDR3 region has 14 residues. Germline V CDR1 and CDR2: MDHEN, SYDVKM. The CDR3 sequence is CASSLAVQSTEAFF. As DNA, the CDR3 is TGTGCCAGCAGTTTGGCGGTACAATCGACTGAAGCTTTCTTT.

The V call is TRBV18, the J call TRBJ1-5; TRBD1 might be the D (5 bases). Trimming cost V 3 bases and J 0 bases, with 9 bases left between them. Per germline, CDR1 KGHSH and CDR2 LQKENI. CDR3 size: 15 residues. The CDR3 DNA reads TGTGCCAGCTCACCTAGACAGATTAGCAATCAGCCCCAGCATTTT. It specifies CASSPRQISNQPQHF.

This clone was seen a single time. J is TRBJ2-2 and V is TRBV2; D remains ambiguous. Germline values: CDR1 SNHLY, CDR2 FYNNEI. The germline V and J ends were trimmed by 6 bases and 5 bases, with 7 bases remaining between them. This CDR3 has 12 amino acids. The CDR3 bases are TGTGCCAGCAGCCAGAATACCGGGGAGCTGTTTTTT. Protein product: CASSQNTGELFF.

This clone showed up just a few times. The chain employs TRBV27 and TRBJ2-7; perhaps TRBD2 as D (6 bases). The germline CDR1 and CDR2 sequences are MNHEY and SMNVEV (reference sequence). V was shortened by 3 bases and J by 3 bases, with 12 bases between the two germline ends. CDR3 length: 14 amino acids. This chain's CDR3 is CASSFGGLGYEQYF. CDR3 in DNA: TGTGCCAGCAGTTTTGGAGGGTTAGGCTACGAGCAGTACTTC.

The rearrangement links TRBV12-5 to TRBJ1-1, with a tentative D call TRBD1 (6 bases). Germline CDR1 LGHNT, CDR2 FRNRAP. The CDR3 is made up of 13 amino acids. V dropped 4 bases and J dropped 11 bases, with 17 bases sitting between them. Written as DNA, the CDR3 is TGTGCTAGTGGTTCAACAGGGATCGGGGCTGCTTTCTTT. Translation gives CASGSTGIGAAFF. The full variable domain, with the rest looked up from reference TRBV12-5 and TRBJ1-1, is DARVTQTPRHKVTEMGQEVTMRCQPILGHNTVFWYRQTMMQGLELLAYFRNRAPLDDSGMPKDRFSAEMPDATLATLKIQPSEPRDSAVYFCASGSTGIGAAFFGQGTRLTVV.

This sequence joins TRBV19 and TRBJ2-7; TRBD2 is a possible D gene (6 bases). Germline CDR1 LNHDA, CDR2 SQIVND (reference sequence). V lost 6 bases and J lost 0, with 15 bases in between. This CDR3 contains 15 residues. The CDR3 DNA is TGTGCCAGTAGCAACGCCCCCGGGAGCTCCTACGAGCAGTACTTC. Amino acid sequence: CASSNAPGSSYEQYF. Together with reference TRBV19 and TRBJ2-7, the CDR3 gives the full variable domain: DGGITQSPKYLFRKEGQNVTLSCEQNLNHDAMYWYRQDPGQGLRLIYYSQIVNDFQKGDIAEGYSVSREKKESFPLTVTSAQKNPTAFYLCASSNAPGSSYEQYFGPGTRLTVT.

This clone came up a few times. V usage is TRBV5-1 and J usage is TRBJ1-5; D might be TRBD1 (5 bases). The CDR3 extends over 15 amino acids. Germline V lookup: CDR1 SGHRS, CDR2 YFSETQ. The V end was cut by 0 bases, the J end by 0 bases, with 7 bases between. Here the CDR3 DNA reads TGCGCCAGCAGCTTGGCAGGGACTAGCAATCAGCCCCAGCATTTT. This codes for CASSLAGTSNQPQHF.

V is TRBV6-6 and J is TRBJ2-1; D is uncertain. Germline CDR1 and CDR2: MNHNY and SVGAGI (reference sequence). V was shortened by 2 bases and J by 2 bases, with 13 bases between the two germline ends. The CDR3 length is 16 residues. CDR3 in DNA: TGTGCCAGCAGTTACCCGACAACAAGAGCCTACAATGAGCAGTTCTTC. Translating it yields CASSYPTTRAYNEQFF.

The chain uses TRBV27 and TRBJ2-2; D is unclear. The CDR3 sequence is 12 residues long. Germline assignment: CDR1 MNHEY and CDR2 SMNVEV (reference sequence). The ends were cut back, 2 bases at V and 6 bases at J, with 4 bases in the middle. This chain's CDR3 is CASSLRPGELFF. The CDR3 DNA reads TGTGCCAGCAGTTTAAGACCCGGGGAGCTGTTTTTT.

The rearrangement links TRBV6-1 to TRBJ1-5, with TRBD1 identical over 9 bases. Germline CDR1 MNHNS, CDR2 SASEGT. V lost 5 bases, J lost 6 bases, and 5 bases stayed unmatched. The CDR3 loop spans 14 amino acids. CDR3 coding DNA: TGTGCCAGCAGTTTAACAGGGGGCGGTCAGCCCCAGCATTTT. It is translated as CASSLTGGGQPQHF.

V and J are TRBV2 and TRBJ1-4, with a weak D call TRBD1 (6 bases). The CDR3 is 16 residues long. V lost 6 bases and J lost 8, with 22 bases in between. CDR1 and CDR2 from the germline V gene are SNHLY and FYNNEI. As DNA, the CDR3 is TGTGCCAGCAGGGGAGGGGGACTGCCACTTCGGGAAAAACTGTTTTTT. This sequence encodes CASRGGGLPLREKLFF.

The chain joins TRBV18 to TRBJ1-1; D is undetermined. Between the trimmed V and J ends, which lost 2 bases and 1 base, there was a span of 5 bases. CDR1 and CDR2 from the germline V gene are KGHSH and LQKENI. The CDR3 length is 13 residues. CDR3 sequence (DNA): TGTGCCAGCTCACCAGGCTCGAACACTGAAGCTTTCTTT. It yields the protein CASSPGSNTEAFF.

This clone was seen a handful of times. The chain joins TRBV27 to TRBJ1-5; D is ambiguous. Trimming stripped 5 bases from V and 0 bases from J, with 8 bases between. The germline V gene encodes CDR1 MNHEY and CDR2 SMNVEV (reference sequence). CDR3 length: 14 amino acids. The CDR3 reads CASSPYYSNQPQHF. The CDR3 DNA follows: TGTGCCAGCAGTCCCTATTATAGCAATCAGCCCCAGCATTTT.

The chain employs TRBV27 and TRBJ1-4; D is unresolved. V lost 8 bases to trimming and J lost 1 base, with 14 bases between them. The germline V gene has CDR1 MNHEY and CDR2 SMNVEV (reference sequence). This CDR3 is 15 amino acids long. The CDR3 loop reads CASGLEPQTNEKLFF. Here the CDR3 DNA reads TGTGCCAGCGGGCTCGAGCCACAAACTAATGAAAAACTGTTTTTT.

The chain carries TRBV28 and TRBJ2-6; D uncertain. Germline V CDR1 and CDR2: MDHEN, SYDVKM. The CDR3 sequence is 17 residues long. The germline V and J ends were trimmed by 6 bases and 2 bases, with 17 bases remaining between them. The CDR3 loop is CASSPGSGLTGANVLTF. As DNA, the CDR3 is TGTGCCAGCAGCCCGGGTTCGGGTCTTACTGGGGCCAACGTCCTGACTTTC.

The chain is built from TRBV5-4 and TRBJ2-1; 8 bases fit TRBD2. The CDR3 loop spans 15 amino acids. CDR1 is SGHNT and CDR2 is YYREEE in the germline V gene (reference sequence). The trim removed 4 bases at V and 6 bases at J, leaving 9 bases unmatched. CDR3: CASSPGGPGSNEQFF. CDR3 nucleotides: TGTGCCAGCAGCCCGGGGGGGCCCGGTTCCAATGAGCAGTTCTTC.